The 27 T cell receptor beta chains presented below share a single source sample, sequenced in a study of T cells in Graves' hyperthyroidism and ophthalmopathy. Template material for amplifying TCR beta CDR3 regions consisted of RNA transcripts. Initially, a first-round RT-PCR of the TCR CDR3 employed the HTBI primer set. Via MiXCR, TCRdb re-called the multiplex PCR reads, giving one row per CDR3 protein. Counted here are 660,000 or so distinct CDR3 sequences, 40% to 55% occurring once; the ten biggest clones make up approximately 6.8%. Sequencing was done on a sample of peripheral blood or thyroid tissue (not recorded which). These receptors originate from an adult man with Graves' disease, either hyperthyroidism or ophthalmopathy (not recorded which).

This clonotype was observed a handful of times. This chain links TRBV7-9 with TRBJ2-7, with TRBD1 as a possible D gene (5 bases). Trimming left V 9 bases short and J 3 bases short, with 21 bases between. The CDR3 runs 15 residues. Germline CDR1 SEHNR, CDR2 FQNEAQ (reference sequence). The CDR3 is CASSPGRVPLYEQYF. The CDR3 coding sequence is TGTGCCAGTAGCCCGGGCAGGGTTCCTCTCTACGAGCAGTACTTC. Looking up the rest from reference TRBV7-9 and TRBJ2-7 gives the full variable domain: DTGVSQNPRHKITKRGQNVTFRCDPISEHNRLYWYRQTLGQGPEFLTYFQNEAQLEKSRLLSDRFSAERPKGSFSTLEIQRTEQGDSAMYLCASSPGRVPLYEQYFGPGTRLTVT.

This rearrangement joins TRBV7-2 to TRBJ1-1; no firm D call. V lost 5 bases, J lost 1 base, and 11 bases lay in between. The CDR3 runs to 14 residues. Germline CDR1 reads SGHTA; CDR2 reads FQGNSA. The chain's CDR3 is CASSTRTQNTEAFF. The DNA for the CDR3 is TGTGCCAGCAGCACCCGGACGCAGAACACTGAAGCTTTCTTT.

The rearrangement links TRBV10-3 to TRBJ1-3; 8 positions agree with TRBD1. CDR1 ENHRY and CDR2 SYGVKD come from the germline V gene. This CDR3 is built from 14 residues. The junction had 8 bases not matched to a gene; V was cut back by 5 bases and J by 8 bases. CDR3 amino acids: CAISFGQGADTIYF. In DNA form, the CDR3 reads TGTGCCATCAGTTTCGGACAGGGAGCAGACACCATATATTTT.

In this sample, this clonotype turned up many times. This chain joins TRBV2 and TRBJ1-4; tentatively, D is TRBD1 (5 bases). Germline V lookup: CDR1 SNHLY, CDR2 FYNNEI. The CDR3 extends over 13 amino acids. The ends were cut back, 8 bases at V and 8 bases at J, with 15 bases in the middle. CDR3 residues: CASQIRGYEKLFF. In nucleotides, the CDR3 is TGTGCCAGCCAGATTAGGGGTTACGAAAAACTGTTTTTT. Using reference TRBV2 and TRBJ1-4 for the parts outside the CDR3, the full variable domain is EPEVTQTPSHQVTQMGQEVILRCVPISNHLYFYWYRQILGQKVEFLVSFYNNEISEKSEIFDDQFSVERPDGSNFTLKIRSTKLEDSAMYFCASQIRGYEKLFFGSGTQLSVL.

In the case of this clonotype: A much larger clone differs from this one at a single base, so this may be a read error. The rearrangement links TRBV12-3 or TRBV12-4 to TRBJ2-7; D uncertain. The CDR3 sequence is 14 residues long. For the CDR3, the DNA is TGTGCCAACAGTTTTCTTTTACGGTCCTACGAGCAGTACTTC. Residues: CANSFLLRSYEQYF.

In its sample, this clonotype was seen many times. The chain uses TRBV10-3 and TRBJ2-7; no firm D call. The CDR3 sequence is 13 residues long. Germline V gene lookup returns CDR1 ENHRY and CDR2 SYGVKD. V lost 2 bases to trimming and J lost 2 bases, with 7 bases between them. The CDR3 loop reads CAISEDGAYEQYF. The CDR3 nucleotides read TGTGCCATCAGTGAGGACGGTGCCTACGAGCAGTACTTC.

This chain connects TRBV19 to TRBJ1-1, with D possibly being TRBD1 (5 bases). CDR3 length: 13 amino acids. Germline CDR1 and CDR2: LNHDA and SQIVND (reference sequence). V lost 6 bases to trimming and J lost 5 bases, with 13 bases between them. This CDR3 is CASRGDRETEAFF. For the CDR3, the DNA is TGTGCCAGTAGAGGGGATAGAGAAACTGAAGCTTTCTTT.

The sample holds one count of this clonotype. The chain joins TRBV10-2 to TRBJ2-7; D ambiguous. Germline loops: CDR1 WSHSY, CDR2 SAAADI. Trimming cost V 4 bases and J 5 bases, with 6 bases left between them. The CDR3 is 11 residues long. CDR3 amino acids: CASSVKNEQYF. For the CDR3, the DNA is TGCGCCAGCAGTGTGAAGAACGAGCAGTACTTC.

There are a few counts of this clonotype. V is TRBV7-9 and J is TRBJ1-6, with TRBD1 identical over 7 bases. V lost 6 bases and J lost 2; bases outside the gene matches: 10. The CDR3 is made up of 17 amino acids. The germline gives CDR1 SEHNR, CDR2 FQNEAQ (reference sequence). CDR3 protein: CASSNSDRVAYNSPLHF. CDR3 in DNA: TGTGCCAGCAGTAACAGCGACAGGGTGGCCTATAATTCACCCCTCCACTTT.

In its sample, this clonotype was seen many times. The gene calls are TRBV25-1 and TRBJ2-7, with 9 bases identical to TRBD1. Losses at the gene ends were 2 bases for V and 3 bases for J; bases not matched to a gene: 14. Germline V gene lookup returns CDR1 MGHDK and CDR2 SYGVNS. There are 18 residues in the CDR3. CDR3 DNA sequence: TGTGCCAGCAGTGAAACGGGACAGGGACCGACCGCCTTCTACGAGCAGTACTTC. It is translated as CASSETGQGPTAFYEQYF.

There are a few counts of this clonotype. This chain uses TRBV12-3 or TRBV12-4 with TRBJ1-5; 9 nucleotides line up with TRBD1. V dropped 3 bases and J dropped 7; count of bases not matched to a gene: 7. The CDR3 spans 15 residues. The CDR3 DNA sequence: TGTGCCAGCAGTTTGACCGGGGACAGGGTACAGCCCCAGCATTTT. It yields the protein CASSLTGDRVQPQHF.

In this sample, this clonotype turned up many times. The chain joins TRBV7-9 to TRBJ1-1, with D hard to call. Looked up from germline, CDR1 is SEHNR and CDR2 is FQNEAQ (reference sequence). CDR3 length equals 13 residues. V lost 10 bases and J 0 bases, leaving 12 bases between the germline ends. This chain's CDR3 is CATSGVMNTEAFF. The CDR3 DNA is TGTGCCACCTCGGGCGTGATGAACACTGAAGCTTTCTTT.

This clonotype was observed at least ten times. V and J are TRBV5-1 and TRBJ2-7; 8 bases match TRBD1. With 5 bases clipped from V and 5 bases from J, the junction kept 6 bases outside the gene matches. This CDR3 has 13 residues. CDR1 SGHRS and CDR2 YFSETQ come from the germline V gene. The CDR3 is CASRVSTGDEQYF. The CDR3 coding sequence is TGCGCCAGCAGAGTATCGACAGGGGACGAGCAGTACTTC.

The chain carries TRBV5-1 and TRBJ2-7; 11 bases line up with TRBD1. CDR3 length equals 16 residues. The V segment lost 1 base and the J segment 7 bases; nucleotides outside the gene matches: 10. Germline V gives CDR1 SGHRS, CDR2 YFSETQ. The DNA of the CDR3 is TGCGCCAGCAGCTTGCGGTATGGACAGGGGGCTCGGGAGCAGTACTTC. It encodes CASSLRYGQGAREQYF.

V gene TRBV7-9 combines with J gene TRBJ1-2, with 10 positions matching TRBD1. V dropped 0 bases and J dropped 4; count of bases not matched to a gene: 5. This CDR3 is 16 amino acids long. The germline V gene has CDR1 SEHNR and CDR2 FQNEAQ (reference sequence). Here the CDR3 DNA reads TGTGCCAGCAGCTTAGCCGGGACAGGGGATACCTATGGCTACACCTTC. Residues: CASSLAGTGDTYGYTF.

This clonotype has just one count. A much larger clone sits a single nucleotide away, making a read error possible. V usage is TRBV10-3 and J usage is TRBJ2-2; D gene unclear. Per the germline V gene, CDR1 is ENHRY and CDR2 is SYGVKD. The ends were cut back, 3 bases at V and 5 bases at J, with 4 bases in the middle. The CDR3 spans 12 residues. The CDR3: CAISDGTGELFF. The CDR3 DNA sequence: TGTGCCATCAGTGACGGGACCGGGGAGCTGTTTTTT.

This chain uses TRBV20-1 with TRBJ1-1; 8 bases are a match to TRBD1. The CDR3 consists of 15 residues. Germline V lookup: CDR1 DFQATT, CDR2 SNEGSKA (reference sequence). V lost 5 bases, J lost 1 base, and 9 bases stayed unmatched. The CDR3 coding sequence is TGCAGTGCTCCCTCATTGGACAGGGCGAACACTGAAGCTTTCTTT. This sequence encodes CSAPSLDRANTEAFF.

This sequence joins TRBV12-3 or TRBV12-4 and TRBJ1-4; tentatively, D is TRBD1 (5 bases). The V gene lost 3 bases and the J gene lost 8 bases, with 13 bases spanning the gap. The CDR3 contains 14 residues. In DNA, the CDR3 is TGTGCCAGCAGTTTTGGCCTTGGGGGGGAAAAACTGTTTTTT. Translating gives CASSFGLGGEKLFF.

This clonotype has just one count. A much bigger clone sits one base away, suggesting this may be a read error. The CDR3 DNA reads TGTGCCAGCAGTGACAAGTCTCAAGAGACCCAGTACTTC. It yields the protein CASSDKSQETQYF. This sequence joins TRBV6-6 and TRBJ2-5; D is uncertain. The V and J ends lost 5 bases and 2 bases respectively, with 9 bases between them. This CDR3 is built from 13 residues. CDR1 MNHNY and CDR2 SVGAGI come from the germline V gene (reference sequence).

This clonotype has only a few counts. This chain joins TRBV5-8 and TRBJ1-1; D gene unclear. The V gene's germline CDR1 is SGHTS and CDR2 YDEGEE. Trimming took 0 bases from V and 2 from J, leaving 14 bases between them. The CDR3 is made up of 16 amino acids. The CDR3 bases are TGTGCCAGCAGCTTGGCCGCGCGACGGCAAAACACTGAAGCTTTCTTT. Translated, it gives CASSLAARRQNTEAFF.

The rearrangement uses TRBV9 and TRBJ2-7, with 7 bases aligning to TRBD1. The V gene's germline CDR1 is SGDLS and CDR2 YYNGEE. This CDR3 region has 15 residues. V shed 4 bases and J 2 bases; nucleotides not matched to a gene: 9. For the CDR3, the DNA is TGTGCCAGCAGCCAGCGGCAGGGGGTAACCTACGAGCAGTACTTC. Amino acid sequence: CASSQRQGVTYEQYF.

This sequence joins TRBV5-5 and TRBJ2-5, with D possibly matching TRBD2 (6 bases). Per the germline V gene, CDR1 is SGHKS and CDR2 is YYEKEE (reference sequence). CDR3 length equals 15 residues. The V gene lost 4 bases and the J gene lost 7 bases, with 20 bases spanning the gap. The CDR3 protein is CASSARQGGRGTQYF. The CDR3 bases are TGTGCCAGCAGCGCCCGGCAGGGAGGACGGGGGACCCAGTACTTC.

The chain has TRBV6-5 and TRBJ1-1, with a tentative D call TRBD1 (5 bases). The germline V gene has CDR1 MNHEY and CDR2 SVGAGI. The CDR3 runs to 12 residues. Trimming cost V 10 bases and J 0 bases, with 9 bases left between them. CDR3 bases: TGTGCCACATTAGGGGTGAACACTGAAGCTTTCTTT. It yields the protein CATLGVNTEAFF.

This clonotype was detected ten times or more. V and J are TRBV7-8 and TRBJ1-5; D is undetermined. CDR1 SGHVS and CDR2 FQNEAQ come from the germline V gene. CDR3 length equals 14 residues. The ends were cut back, 1 base at V and 9 bases at J, with 13 bases in the middle. CDR3 amino acids: CASSLGGPPMPQHF. CDR3 bases: TGTGCCAGCAGCTTAGGAGGGCCACCGATGCCCCAGCATTTT. The full variable domain, in which reference TRBV7-8 and TRBJ1-5 provide the parts outside the CDR3, is GAGVSQSPRYKVAKRGQDVALRCDPISGHVSLFWYQQALGQGPEFLTYFQNEAQLDKSGLPSDRFFAERPEGSVSTLKIQRTQQEDSAVYLCASSLGGPPMPQHFGDGTRLSIL.

With respect to this clonotype: A read error may be the cause here, since a much bigger clone is one base away. The V and J genes are TRBV7-6 and TRBJ1-2; D is uncertain. Between the trimmed V and J ends, which lost 7 bases and 7 bases, there was a span of 22 bases. The germline V gene has CDR1 SGHVS and CDR2 FNYEAQ. The CDR3 is made up of 15 amino acids. This chain's CDR3 is CASTPASRPDCGYTF. The CDR3 bases are TGTGCCAGCACCCCGGCTTCCAGGCCGGACTGTGGCTACACCTTC.

This clonotype occurred a few times. This chain connects TRBV5-8 to TRBJ1-5; D is undetermined. The germline gives CDR1 SGHTS, CDR2 YDEGEE. CDR3 size: 13 residues. The V and J ends lost 3 bases and 3 bases respectively, with 7 bases between them. The DNA of the CDR3 is TGTGCCAGCAGCTCGCGGCTCAATCAGCCCCAGCATTTT. Its protein product is CASSSRLNQPQHF.

The chain has TRBV2 and TRBJ1-1; TRBD1 might be the D (6 bases). Trimming left V 8 bases short and J 4 bases short, with 14 bases between. The CDR3 sequence is 13 residues long. Germline V gives CDR1 SNHLY, CDR2 FYNNEI. CDR3 loop: CASQKTGSTEAFF. CDR3 DNA: TGTGCCAGCCAGAAAACAGGGAGCACTGAAGCTTTCTTT. The entire variable domain, with the rest obtained from reference TRBV2 and TRBJ1-1, is as follows: EPEVTQTPSHQVTQMGQEVILRCVPISNHLYFYWYRQILGQKVEFLVSFYNNEISEKSEIFDDQFSVERPDGSNFTLKIRSTKLEDSAMYFCASQKTGSTEAFFGQGTRLTVV.